Listed below are T cell receptor beta chains from one sample, sequenced in a study of blood T cell repertoires in COVID-19. Measured with immunoSEQ multiplex PCR; TCRdb has only the in-frame clones, and not every one. The table shows around 470,000 clones, with nearly 90% occurring only once. Sequenced material: peripheral blood. The receptors were gathered from a man younger than 30 with COVID-19, enrolled during active disease. The CDR3 runs from the conserved cysteine through the conserved F or W. Fields, in order: V gene, CDR3 length, D gene, clone size, J gene, CDR3 DNA, CDR3 protein. A D gene is named only where the DNA matches it firmly. Clone size is given for some rows only: seen once, a few or many times, or a class if the clone is expanded.

TRBV5-4	14	TRBD1	NA	TRBJ1-2	TGTGCCAGCAGCTTGTTCACAGGGGACTATGGCTACACCTTC	CASSLFTGDYGYTF
TRBV5-4	19	TRBD2	NA	TRBJ2-3	TGTGCCAGCAGCCCTCAGGCGGGACTAGCGACAACTAGCACAGATACGCAGTATTTT	CASSPQAGLATTSTDTQYF
TRBV27	16	TRBD2	NA	TRBJ2-5	TGTGCCAGCAGTTTACTGTCTAGCGGGGCACAAGAGACCCAGTACTTC	CASSLLSSGAQETQYF
TRBV6-5	14	TRBD1	NA	TRBJ2-7	TGTGCCAGCAGTTACAGGACAGGGGGCTACGAGCAGTACTTC	CASSYRTGGYEQYF
TRBV6-2/TRBV6-3	15	NA	NA	TRBJ1-3	TGTGCCAGCAGTTATATCCGGAGCTCTGGAAACACCATATATTTT	CASSYIRSSGNTIYF
TRBV6-6	14	TRBD1	NA	TRBJ1-1	TGTGCCAGCAGTCAACAGGGGCAGAACACTGAAGCTTTCTTT	CASSQQGQNTEAFF
TRBV7-6	15	NA	NA	TRBJ2-2	TGTGCCAGCAGCCCCGGTAGCGAGAACACCGGGGAGCTGTTTTTT	CASSPGSENTGELFF
TRBV11-3	14	NA	NA	TRBJ2-5	TGTGCCAGCAGCCTAGGACTTGGAAAAAAGACCCAGTACTTC	CASSLGLGKKTQYF
TRBV19	15	TRBD2	NA	TRBJ2-1	TGTGCCAGTAGTATACCTAGCGGGGGTCGGGATGAGCAGTTCTTC	CASSIPSGGRDEQFF
TRBV6-5	14	NA	NA	TRBJ2-5	TGTGCCAGCAGCCTAACTAGGCGGCACGAGACCCAGTACTTC	CASSLTRRHETQYF
TRBV6-1	17	TRBD1	NA	TRBJ1-5	TGTGCCAGCAGTGAAACCGGGACAGGGAGTTCCAATCAGCCCCAGCATTTT	CASSETGTGSSNQPQHF
TRBV18	13	NA	few	TRBJ2-5	TGTGCCAGCTCACCGGGCAGGGGAGAGACCCAGTACTTC	CASSPGRGETQYF
TRBV6-5	15	NA	NA	TRBJ1-1	TGTGCCAGCAGTTACTCGAATTCAGAATTAAAAATAGCTTTCTTT	CASSYSNSELKIAFF
TRBV19	16	TRBD1	NA	TRBJ2-7	TGTGCCAGTAGTATAGGTACCAGGGGGCGCATGCACGAGCAGTACTTC	CASSIGTRGRMHEQYF
TRBV6-5	15	NA	NA	TRBJ2-2	TGTGCCAGCAGTTACTACGGTGGGGCCACCGGGGAGCTGTTTTTT	CASSYYGGATGELFF
TRBV6-2/TRBV6-3	14	TRBD2	NA	TRBJ2-7	TGTGCCAGCAGTTACACTAGCGGGAACAACGAGCAGTACTTC	CASSYTSGNNEQYF
TRBV27	13	NA	NA	TRBJ2-3	TGTGCCAGCCTCAACATACGCACAGATACGCAGTATTTT	CASLNIRTDTQYF
TRBV7-9	13	NA	NA	TRBJ2-1	TGTGCCAGCAGCTTATTAGGACTGTTTGAGCAGTTCTTC	CASSLLGLFEQFF
TRBV4-2	17	TRBD2	once	TRBJ2-1	TGTGCCAGCAGCCCTCGGAGCGGGAGGGCCCAACAAAAGGAGCAGTTCTTC	CASSPRSGRAQQKEQFF
TRBV12-2	14	NA	NA	TRBJ2-1	TGTGCAAGTCGCCACAGGGGTAGGAACAATGAGCAGTTCTTC	CASRHRGRNNEQFF
TRBV29-1	17	TRBD2	NA	TRBJ2-7	TGCAGCGTTGCTAGGACAGCAGGAGCGGGAGGGCCTGAAGAGCAGTACTTC	CSVARTAGAGGPEEQYF
TRBV7-9	18	TRBD2	NA	TRBJ2-1	TGTGCCAGCAGCCCCTTCCGACTAGCGGGAGGGGACCACAATGAGCAGTTCTTC	CASSPFRLAGGDHNEQFF
TRBV6-5	14	TRBD1	NA	TRBJ2-7	TGTGCCAGCAGTCGCACAGGGGAAGCCTACGAGCAGTACTTC	CASSRTGEAYEQYF
TRBV7-9	14	NA	NA	TRBJ2-7	TGTGCCAGCACCGTTGCGGGGAGCTCCTACGAGCAGTACTTC	CASTVAGSSYEQYF
TRBV30	15	NA	NA	TRBJ2-3	TGTGCCTGGAGTGCGGAGGTACTACGCACAGATACGCAGTATTTT	CAWSAEVLRTDTQYF
TRBV19	16	TRBD2	NA	TRBJ2-5	TGTGCCAGTAGTATTCCTCGGACTAGCGGTTTAGAGACCCAGTACTTC	CASSIPRTSGLETQYF
TRBV19	14	NA	NA	TRBJ2-3	TGTGCCAGTAGTAGCGGGGGCCCCGGGGATACGCAGTATTTT	CASSSGGPGDTQYF
TRBV7-9	13	NA	NA	TRBJ2-1	TGTGCCAGCAGTCGACTGCTCGACAATGAGCAGTTCTTC	CASSRLLDNEQFF